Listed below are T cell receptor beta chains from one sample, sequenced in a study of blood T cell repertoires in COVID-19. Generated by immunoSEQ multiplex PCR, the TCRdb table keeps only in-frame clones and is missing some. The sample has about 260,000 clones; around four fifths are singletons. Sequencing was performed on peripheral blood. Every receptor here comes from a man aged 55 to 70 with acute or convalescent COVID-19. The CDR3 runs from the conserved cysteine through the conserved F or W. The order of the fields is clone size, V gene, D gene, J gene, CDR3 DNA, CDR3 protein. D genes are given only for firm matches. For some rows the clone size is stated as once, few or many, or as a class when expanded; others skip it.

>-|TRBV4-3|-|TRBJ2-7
TGCGCCAGCAGCCCGGGGACATTTGCCTACGAGCAGTACTTC
CASSPGTFAYEQYF
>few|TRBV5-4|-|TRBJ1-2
TGTGCCAGCAGCTTCCTCGACGGGTCTCGCTATGGCTACACCTTC
CASSFLDGSRYGYTF
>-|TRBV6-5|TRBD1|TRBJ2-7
TGTGCCAGCAGTTACTGGACAGGAGCGGTCGAGCAGTACTTC
CASSYWTGAVEQYF
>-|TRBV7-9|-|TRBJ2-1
TGTGCCAGCAGCCGTCAGCGGGCCTCCTACAATGAGCAGTTCTTC
CASSRQRASYNEQFF
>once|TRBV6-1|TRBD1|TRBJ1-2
TGTGCCAGCAGTACGACAGGGCGGGAGGGCTATGGCTACACCTTC
CASSTTGREGYGYTF
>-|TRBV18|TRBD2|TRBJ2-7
TGTGCCAGCTCACCACCGGGACTAGCGGGAGTGGTGCGGACCTACGAGCAGTACTTC
CASSPPGLAGVVRTYEQYF
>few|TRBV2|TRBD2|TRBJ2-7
TGTGCCAGCAAGAAGCTAGCGGGGGCATCCTACGAGCAGTACTTC
CASKKLAGASYEQYF
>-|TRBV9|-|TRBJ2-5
TGTGCCAGCAGCCCCTCGGGGTCGTACCAAGAGACCCAGTACTTC
CASSPSGSYQETQYF
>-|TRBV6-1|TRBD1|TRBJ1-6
TGTGCCAGCAGTGAACAGGGGGGAAATTCACCCCTCCACTTT
CASSEQGGNSPLHF
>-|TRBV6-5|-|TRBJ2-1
TGTGCCAGCAGTTACCTGGGGGGCTCCTACAATGAGCAGTTCTTC
CASSYLGGSYNEQFF
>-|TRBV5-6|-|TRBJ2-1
TGTGCCAGCAGCTTGGCCGGGAGCGGGCGCTCCTACAATGAGCAGTTCTTC
CASSLAGSGRSYNEQFF
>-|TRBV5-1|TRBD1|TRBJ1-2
TGCGCCAGCAGCGGACAGGGGGCCTCCCGGAGCTATGGCTACACCTTC
CASSGQGASRSYGYTF
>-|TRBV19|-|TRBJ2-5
TGTGCCAGTAGTATGTTCGGACTACGGTACTTC
CASSMFGLRYF
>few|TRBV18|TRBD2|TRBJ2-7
TGTGCCAGCTCACCACCGGTTACTAGCGGGGAGCGCTACGAGCAGTACTTC
CASSPPVTSGERYEQYF
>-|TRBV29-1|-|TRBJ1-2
TGCAGCTATTCTGAGGGTGGTAACTATGGCTACACCTTC
CSYSEGGNYGYTF
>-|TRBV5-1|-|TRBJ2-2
TGCGCCAGCAGCTTGACAGTCACCGGGGAGCTGTTTTTT
CASSLTVTGELFF
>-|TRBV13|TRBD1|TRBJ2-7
TGTGCCAGCAGCTTAGGCCTGACAGGGGGCGGGGGCGAGCAGTACTTC
CASSLGLTGGGGEQYF
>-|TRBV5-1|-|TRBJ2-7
TGCGCCAGCAGCTTGCGGACAGCGAACGAGCAGTACTTC
CASSLRTANEQYF
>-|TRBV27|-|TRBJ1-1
TGTGCCAGCAGTTTGTGGTCGGGACTTGAAGCTTTCTTT
CASSLWSGLEAFF
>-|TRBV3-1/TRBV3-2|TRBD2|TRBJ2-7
TGTGCCAGCAGCCTCTTGGGGGAGGGCCGGAACGAGCAGTACTTC
CASSLLGEGRNEQYF
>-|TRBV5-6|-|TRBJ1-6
TGTGCCAGCAGCTTGGCCAGTGGTGGTGAACGTTCACCCCTCCACTTT
CASSLASGGERSPLHF
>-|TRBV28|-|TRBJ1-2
TGTGCCAGCAGTTTGGGGAGGACTGGTTATGGCTACACCTTC
CASSLGRTGYGYTF
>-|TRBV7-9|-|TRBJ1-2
TGTGCCAGCAGCTTAGAGAAGGGGACTGGTGGGGGCTACACCTTC
CASSLEKGTGGGYTF
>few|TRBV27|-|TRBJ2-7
TGTGCCAGCAGTGCCAGTCGACAGGGACTAGGGGGGTACTCCTACGAGCAGTACTTC
CASSASRQGLGGYSYEQYF
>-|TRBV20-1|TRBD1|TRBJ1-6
TGCAGTGCTAGTTCCGGACAGGGGAATTCACCCCTCCACTTT
CSASSGQGNSPLHF
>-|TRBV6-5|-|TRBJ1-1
TGTGCCAGCAGTTCCCGAGGGTCCAGAAACACTGAAGCTTTCTTT
CASSSRGSRNTEAFF
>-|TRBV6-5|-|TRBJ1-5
TGTGCCAGCGGAACAGGGAATAGCAATCAGCCCCAGCATTTT
CASGTGNSNQPQHF
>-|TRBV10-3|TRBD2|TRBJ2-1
TGTGCCATCAGTGTTGGCGGGGGGGCAAGAAATGAGCAGTTCTTC
CAISVGGGARNEQFF
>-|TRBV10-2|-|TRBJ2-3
TGCGCCAGCAGGATGGAGCGCACAGATACGCAGTATTTT
CASRMERTDTQYF
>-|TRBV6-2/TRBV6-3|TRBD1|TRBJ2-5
TGTGCCAGCAGTTACTGGACAGGGAAAGAGACCCAGTACTTC
CASSYWTGKETQYF
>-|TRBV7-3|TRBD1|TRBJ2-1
TGTGCCAGCACCATCGGAGGGACAGGGGGCAATGAGCAGTTCTTC
CASTIGGTGGNEQFF
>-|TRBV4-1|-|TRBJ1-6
TGCGCCAGCAGCCAAGTTCGGGGTTCCTATAATTCACCCCTCCACTTT
CASSQVRGSYNSPLHF
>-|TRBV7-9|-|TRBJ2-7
TGTGCCAGCAGCATGGGACAATTTTACGAGCAGTACTTC
CASSMGQFYEQYF
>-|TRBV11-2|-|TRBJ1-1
TGTGCCAGCAGCTTAGCTGCGCTGAACACTGAAGCTTTCTTT
CASSLAALNTEAFF
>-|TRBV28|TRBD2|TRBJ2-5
TGTGCCAGCAGTTCTCGTGGTAGCGGGCCGTACCAAGAGACCCAGTACTTC
CASSSRGSGPYQETQYF
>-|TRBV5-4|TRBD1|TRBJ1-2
TGTGCCAGCAGCTTCTCGGGACAGGGGGCGCGAGGCTACACCTTC
CASSFSGQGARGYTF
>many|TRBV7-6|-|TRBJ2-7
TGTGCCGTCTTCAAATTCCTCAGGGCGGCTGCAGGCCTCCACTACGAGCAGTACTTC
CAVFKFLRAAAGLHYEQYF
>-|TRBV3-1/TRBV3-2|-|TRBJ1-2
TGTGCCAGCAGCCAAGATTCCTATAACAGGGAGCGAGTTAACTATGGCTACACCTTC
CASSQDSYNRERVNYGYTF
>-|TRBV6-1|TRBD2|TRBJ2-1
TGTGCCAGCAGTGAAGATATTGGCGGGGGTCGGTACAATGAGCAGTTCTTC
CASSEDIGGGRYNEQFF
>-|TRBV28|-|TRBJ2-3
TGTGCCAGCAAGCCGGGGAGCACAGATACGCAGTATTTT
CASKPGSTDTQYF
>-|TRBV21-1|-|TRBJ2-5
TGTGCCAGCAGCAAAAGCGGAGGACAGCCCGAATCTTCTCAAGAGACCCAGTACTTC
CASSKSGGQPESSQETQYF
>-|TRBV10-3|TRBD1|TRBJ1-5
TGTGCCATCAGTGAGTCGAGGGGAAATCCGGGACAGGGGGCCGGTCAGCCCCAGCATTTT
CAISESRGNPGQGAGQPQHF
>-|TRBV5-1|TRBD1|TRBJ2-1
TGCGCCAGCAGCGCCGGGACAGGGAATGAGCAGTTCTTC
CASSAGTGNEQFF
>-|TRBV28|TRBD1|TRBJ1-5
TGTGCCAGCAGCCCAGGGGGGTATAGCAATCAGCCCCAGCATTTT
CASSPGGYSNQPQHF
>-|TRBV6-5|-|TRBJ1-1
TGTGCCAGCACGCCGGAGGGGAGGACTGAAGCTTTCTTT
CASTPEGRTEAFF
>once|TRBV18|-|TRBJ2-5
TGTGCCAGCTCACTTGACAGAGCTCAAGAGACCCAGTACTTC
CASSLDRAQETQYF
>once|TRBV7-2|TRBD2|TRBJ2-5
TGTGCCAGCAGCCAAGGGGCTAGCGGGAGGGCCGTGGAGACCCAGTACTTC
CASSQGASGRAVETQYF
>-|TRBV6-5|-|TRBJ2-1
TGTGCCAGCTCCTGGACTCATTACAATGAGCAGTTCTTC
CASSWTHYNEQFF
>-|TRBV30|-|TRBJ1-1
TGTGCCTGGAGTAACATCCAGATCCTCATGAACACTGAAGCTTTCTTT
CAWSNIQILMNTEAFF
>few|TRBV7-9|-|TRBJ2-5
TGTGCCAGCAGCTTAGCGGGAGACGGGAAGACCCAGTACTTC
CASSLAGDGKTQYF
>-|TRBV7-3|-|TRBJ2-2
TGTGCCAGCAGCTCCGGGAACCGCGGGGAGCTGTTTTTT
CASSSGNRGELFF
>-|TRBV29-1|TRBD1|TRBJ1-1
TGCAGCGTTGCTGGGGGACAGGGTGGGACTGAAGCTTTCTTT
CSVAGGQGGTEAFF
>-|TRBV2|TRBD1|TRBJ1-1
TGTGCCAGCAGTGAAGCGCGGGGGACAGGGGTGGCAGAAGCTTTCTTT
CASSEARGTGVAEAFF
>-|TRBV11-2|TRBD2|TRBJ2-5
TGTGCCAGCAGCCCCATAGCGGGAATAAAGACCCAGTACTTC
CASSPIAGIKTQYF